A selection of T cell receptor beta chains follows, all from one sample in a study of patients and donors after allogeneic stem cell transplantation. In TCRdb, the RT-PCR reads were re-called with MiXCR into one record per CDR3 protein. The table records over 350,000 distinct CDR3 sequences, 16% of them present only once. The sample consisted of blood, either unsorted or a sorted T cell fraction (not recorded which). Receptor source: a human donor who was either an allogeneic HSCT recipient or a stem cell or donor lymphocyte infusion donor (not recorded which). It is not recorded whose cells these are; they may come from a transplant donor. The CDR3 runs from the conserved cysteine through the conserved F or W. Fields, in order: V gene, D gene, J gene, clone size, CDR3 length, CDR3 protein, CDR3 DNA. A D gene is named only where the DNA matches it firmly. Clone size appears in some rows only: once, few, many, or a class for an expanded clone.

TRBV12-3/TRBV12-4	-	TRBJ2-1	many	14	CASSLGLGQNEQFF	TGTGCCAGCAGTTTAGGACTCGGGCAAAATGAGCAGTTCTTC
TRBV19	-	TRBJ2-7	-	12	CASSDRRYEQYF	TGTGCCAGTAGTGATCGTAGGTACGAGCAGTACTTC
TRBV9	TRBD1	TRBJ1-2	few	13	CASTDRGNYGYTF	TGTGCCAGCACCGACAGGGGAAACTATGGCTACACCTTC
TRBV15	-	TRBJ1-1	few	13	CATSRVVGTEAFF	TGTGCCACCAGCAGAGTTGTGGGCACTGAAGCTTTCTTT
TRBV3-1	-	TRBJ2-3	many	12	CASSRSTDTQYF	TGTGCCAGCAGCCGTTCCACAGATACGCAGTATTTT
TRBV11-1	-	TRBJ2-7	-	14	CASSSYQGKYEQYF	TGTGCCAGCAGCTCGTATCAGGGGAAGTACGAGCAGTACTTC
TRBV6-2/TRBV6-3	TRBD2	TRBJ2-1	-	16	CASSYSPGGSYNEQFF	TGTGCCAGCAGTTACTCTCCGGGGGGCTCCTACAATGAGCAGTTCTTC
TRBV25-1	-	TRBJ1-2	few	15	CASSELVTGKDGYTF	TGTGCCAGCAGTGAATTAGTAACAGGGAAAGATGGCTACACCTTC
TRBV29-1	-	TRBJ1-1	-	11	CSVQGRTEAFF	TGCAGCGTTCAGGGTCGGACTGAAGCTTTCTTT
TRBV12-3/TRBV12-4	TRBD1	TRBJ1-2	-	14	CASSLQTGPYGYTF	TGTGCCAGCAGTTTACAGACAGGGCCCTATGGCTACACCTTC
TRBV19	-	TRBJ2-1	-	15	CASSSLVGGRNEQFF	TGTGCCAGTAGTTCACTAGTGGGGGGCCGAAATGAGCAGTTCTTC
TRBV7-2	-	TRBJ2-3	few	14	CASITWGPTDTQYF	TGTGCCAGCATCACCTGGGGGCCCACAGATACGCAGTATTTT
TRBV5-1	-	TRBJ1-1	-	13	CPSSLAGGTEAFF	TGCCCCAGCAGCTTGGCCGGGGGCACTGAAGCTTTCTTT
TRBV29-1	-	TRBJ2-7	many	13	CSVRDGSTYEQYF	TGCAGCGTCCGGGACGGATCAACCTACGAGCAGTACTTC
TRBV20-1	-	TRBJ1-6	few	16	CSARHGSRLLNSPLHF	TGCAGTGCTAGACACGGCAGCCGTCTTCTCAATTCACCCCTCCACTTT
TRBV5-1	-	TRBJ2-5	few	15	CASSFSTASQETQYF	TGCGCCAGCAGCTTTTCGACAGCGAGCCAAGAGACCCAGTACTTC
TRBV7-6	-	TRBJ2-1	few	15	CASSQPTSSYNEQFF	TGTGCCAGCAGCCAACCGACTAGCTCCTACAATGAGCAGTTCTTC
TRBV7-9	TRBD1	TRBJ2-2	-	14	CAKEAGGNTGELFF	TGTGCCAAAGAAGCAGGGGGCAACACCGGGGAGCTGTTTTTT
TRBV9	TRBD2	TRBJ2-1	-	19	CASSVGLAELRSPYNEQFF	TGTGCCAGCAGCGTGGGACTAGCGGAACTCCGGTCCCCCTACAATGAGCAGTTCTTC
TRBV4-1	-	TRBJ2-7	few	15	CASSERGAGAYEQYF	TGCGCCAGCAGCGAACGGGGGGCAGGGGCCTACGAGCAGTACTTC
TRBV13	TRBD2	TRBJ2-7	-	21	CASSSLPGLAGARGSSYEQYF	TGTGCCAGCAGTTCCCTCCCCGGACTAGCGGGGGCCCGGGGTAGCTCCTACGAGCAGTACTTC
TRBV6-5	TRBD1	TRBJ1-1	-	15	CASSYKTGLNTEAFF	TGTGCCAGCAGTTACAAGACAGGGCTGAACACTGAAGCTTTCTTT
TRBV12-3/TRBV12-4	-	TRBJ2-3	-	12	CASSFRRSTQYF	TGTGCCAGCAGTTTCAGGCGCTCTACGCAGTATTTT
TRBV5-1	TRBD2	TRBJ2-5	-	16	CASSPSGTSKWETQYF	TGCGCCAGCAGCCCGAGTGGGACTAGTAAATGGGAGACCCAGTACTTC
TRBV7-6	-	TRBJ2-1	-	17	CASSSHRASFSYNEQFF	TGTGCCAGCAGCTCGCATCGGGCTTCCTTCTCCTACAATGAGCAGTTCTTC
TRBV7-9	-	TRBJ2-1	-	15	CASRPFYVRDNEQFF	TGTGCCAGCAGACCCTTCTATGTCCGGGACAATGAGCAGTTCTTC
TRBV3-1	-	TRBJ1-3	once	17	CASSQDPFTGPGNTIYF	TGTGCCAGCAGCCAAGATCCCTTTACAGGTCCAGGAAACACCATATATTTT
TRBV5-1	-	TRBJ2-1	many	15	CASSDQGRGSHEQFF	TGCGCCAGCAGCGACCAGGGACGGGGGTCCCATGAGCAGTTCTTC
TRBV4-3	-	TRBJ1-2	few	16	CASSQETADTTYGYTF	TGCGCCAGCAGCCAAGAGACAGCCGATACGACCTATGGCTACACCTTC
TRBV6-1	TRBD2	TRBJ2-7	-	13	CASSGLAGWDQYF	TGTGCCTCCAGCGGGCTAGCGGGATGGGATCAGTACTTC
TRBV12-3/TRBV12-4	TRBD2	TRBJ2-7	few	14	CASTTREGTYEQYF	TGTGCCAGCACCACCCGGGAGGGGACCTACGAGCAGTACTTC
TRBV24-1	TRBD1	TRBJ1-6	-	16	CATTPGQGPCGSPLHF	TGTGCCACCACCCCGGGACAGGGGCCTTGTGGTTCACCCCTCCACTTT
TRBV7-2	-	TRBJ2-6	-	17	CASSNPTVSPGANVLTF	TGTGCCAGCAGTAACCCGACAGTCTCTCCTGGGGCCAACGTCCTGACTTTC
TRBV5-1	TRBD2	TRBJ2-1	many	16	CASSYLLAGDHNEQFF	TGCGCCAGCAGCTACTTACTAGCGGGGGACCACAATGAGCAGTTCTTC
TRBV7-9	-	TRBJ2-1	-	15	CASSPGRGFYDEQFF	TGTGCCAGCAGCCCAGGCAGGGGCTTCTACGATGAGCAGTTCTTC
TRBV19	-	TRBJ2-7	-	16	CASSIRAGQGLDEQYF	-
TRBV3-1	-	TRBJ2-7	many	15	CASSQGRRTAYEQYF	TGTGCCAGCAGCCAAGGAAGGAGGACGGCCTACGAGCAGTACTTC
TRBV2	TRBD1	TRBJ2-2	-	14	CASREQGAGGELFF	TGTGCCAGCAGGGAACAGGGGGCTGGCGGGGAGCTGTTTTTT
TRBV7-9	-	TRBJ2-1	few	13	CASPGKSYNEQFF	TGTGCTAGCCCTGGGAAGTCATACAATGAGCAGTTCTTC
TRBV5-1	TRBD2	TRBJ2-3	few	16	CASSLGGTTSADTQYF	TGCGCCAGCAGCTTGGGCGGTACGACTAGCGCAGATACGCAGTATTTT
TRBV7-9	TRBD2	TRBJ2-3	-	13	CASSFDGRDTQYF	TGTGCCAGCAGCTTTGACGGGAGGGATACGCAGTATTTT